The next 15 T cell receptor beta chains were all read from a single sample in a study of cytomegalovirus exposure and HLA in healthy donors. Use of 60 Vbeta and 13 Jbeta primers characterized the PCR. TCRdb's copy holds only in-frame clones and misses some; the assay was immunoSEQ multiplex PCR. The data contain about 110,000 clones, 80% of them singletons. The specimen was PBMCs. The receptors shown here come from an older woman in good health and CMV-seropositive.

This chain links TRBV14 with TRBJ1-5; D is perhaps TRBD1 (6 bases). The V end lost 1 base, the J end lost 4 bases, and 8 bases lay between the germline ends. The CDR3 runs to 14 residues. Germline CDR1 SGHDN, CDR2 FVKESK. CDR3 in DNA: TGTGCCAGCAGCCAAGGGACAGCAAATCAGCCCCAGCATTTT. This sequence encodes CASSQGTANQPQHF.

CDR3 sequence (DNA): TGTGCCAGCAGTTACCCGGGAAGGGGAGGGGAGACCCAGTACTTC. Translation: CASSYPGRGGETQYF. The rearrangement links TRBV6-6 to TRBJ2-5, with 7 bases that match TRBD2. CDR1 and CDR2 from the germline V gene are MNHNY and SVGAGI (reference sequence). Germline trimming cut 2 bases from V and 5 bases from J; bases unmatched to any gene: 8. This CDR3 region has 15 residues.

V and J are TRBV28 and TRBJ1-4, with 7 bases identical to TRBD1. V trimming: 8 bases; J trimming: 3 bases; junction bases outside the gene matches: 6. In germline, CDR1 is MDHEN, CDR2 SYDVKM. This CDR3 is 14 amino acids long. CDR3 nucleotides: TGTGCCAGCGGGCAGGGGACAGCTAATGAAAAACTGTTTTTT. Its translation is CASGQGTANEKLFF.

The chain recombines TRBV28 with TRBJ2-7, with D unresolved. CDR3 length: 12 residues. The ends were cut back, 7 bases at V and 3 bases at J, with 10 bases in the middle. CDR1 and CDR2 (germline): MDHEN, SYDVKM. CDR3 sequence: CASMVPGYEQYF. As DNA, the CDR3 is TGTGCCAGCATGGTTCCCGGCTACGAGCAGTACTTC.

The CDR3 DNA follows: TGTGCCAGCAGCTCAGGACAGTCCCTAGGCTATGGCTACACCTTC. This encodes CASSSGQSLGYGYTF. The chain is built from TRBV5-4 and TRBJ1-2; perhaps TRBD1 as D (6 bases). The ends were cut back, 3 bases at V and 4 bases at J, with 16 bases in the middle. This CDR3 has 15 amino acids. Germline values: CDR1 SGHNT, CDR2 YYREEE (reference sequence).

CDR3 in amino acids: CASTGGGDQETQYF. The CDR3 DNA is TGTGCCAGCACCGGAGGGGGGGACCAAGAGACCCAGTACTTC. The genes are TRBV6-1 and TRBJ2-5, with D possibly being TRBD2 (7 bases). This CDR3 contains 14 residues. The V gene lost 7 bases and the J gene lost 0 bases, with 12 bases spanning the gap. Germline lookup yields CDR1 MNHNS and CDR2 SASEGT.

This chain connects TRBV21-1 to TRBJ1-1; the table's D call TRBD1 went unverified against the DNA. TRBV21-1 is described as a pseudogene. This CDR3 region has 13 residues. The DNA of the CDR3 is TGTGCCAGCAGCAAACGAAGGGGGACTGAAGCTTTCTTT. This codes for CASSKRRGTEAFF.

This rearrangement joins TRBV2 to TRBJ2-6, with TRBD1 as a possible D gene (6 bases). V was trimmed by 5 bases and J by 4 bases, leaving 12 bases between them. Looked up from germline, CDR1 is SNHLY and CDR2 is FYNNEI. The CDR3 sequence is 15 residues long. CDR3 coding DNA: TGTGCCAGCAGTCAAGACAGGAGCGGGGCCAACGTCCTGACTTTC. Translated: CASSQDRSGANVLTF.

The CDR3 protein is CASSEIGRQASLGEQYF. In DNA form, the CDR3 reads TGTGCCAGCAGTGAAATTGGAAGGCAGGCCTCCCTCGGCGAGCAGTACTTC. The chain recombines TRBV6-1 with TRBJ2-7, with D unclear. Trimming cost V 2 bases and J 6 bases, with 23 bases left between them. Germline V gene lookup returns CDR1 MNHNS and CDR2 SASEGT. The CDR3 consists of 17 residues.

V gene TRBV9 combines with J gene TRBJ2-1, with 11 bases that match TRBD2. This CDR3 comprises 17 residues. V was pared by 0 bases and J by 4 bases, with 6 bases of the junction left unmatched. The V gene's germline CDR1 is SGDLS and CDR2 YYNGEE. CDR3 residues: CASSVAATSGTYNEQFF. The CDR3 DNA follows: TGTGCCAGCAGCGTAGCCGCGACTAGCGGGACTTACAATGAGCAGTTCTTC.

The V and J genes are TRBV4-1 and TRBJ2-3; TRBD2 aligns across 10 bases. V shed 4 bases, J shed 2 bases, and the junction held 18 bases outside the gene matches. CDR1 and CDR2 (germline): MGHRA, YSYEKL. The CDR3 extends over 20 amino acids. This CDR3 reads CASSRLLLTTTSGSTDTQYF. CDR3 DNA sequence: TGCGCCAGCAGCCGCCTTTTATTGACCACGACTAGCGGGTCCACAGATACGCAGTATTTT.

V is TRBV7-9 and J is TRBJ1-2; D gene unclear. The V end was cut by 1 base, the J end by 2 bases, with 8 bases between. Germline CDR1 SEHNR, CDR2 FQNEAQ (reference sequence). The length of the CDR3 is 14 residues. CDR3 sequence: CASSLDGANYGYTF. As DNA, the CDR3 is TGTGCCAGCAGCTTAGACGGAGCAAACTATGGCTACACCTTC.

V and J are TRBV7-3 and TRBJ2-5; tentative D call: TRBD1 (6 bases). Trimming shortened V by 5 bases and J by 0 bases, and 13 bases separated the two germline ends. CDR1 and CDR2 (germline): SGHTA, FQGTGA. The CDR3 is 15 amino acids. CDR3 protein: CASSRTGTNQETQYF. CDR3 DNA sequence: TGTGCCAGCAGCCGAACCGGGACAAACCAAGAGACCCAGTACTTC.

This CDR3 reads CASTLTGSGNTIYF. The DNA of the CDR3 is TGTGCCAGCACCCTGACGGGTTCTGGAAACACCATATATTTT. The chain employs TRBV6-5 and TRBJ1-3; D call uncertain. The CDR3 is 14 residues long. CDR1 and CDR2 from the germline V gene are MNHEY and SVGAGI. Trimming removed 7 bases at V and 1 base at J, with 11 bases between.

The chain recombines TRBV4-2 with TRBJ1-5; 10 nucleotides line up with TRBD1. Germline values: CDR1 LGHNA, CDR2 YNFKEQ. This CDR3 has 16 amino acids. Trimming cost V 1 base and J 6 bases; bases outside gene matches: 6. The chain's CDR3 is CASSQVATGGGQPQHF. CDR3 coding DNA: TGTGCCAGCAGCCAAGTTGCGACAGGGGGCGGTCAGCCCCAGCATTTT.